The present TCR beta chain was sequenced within a study of CD8+ T cells in alopecia areata. Following RNA extraction, reverse transcription yielded cDNA that acted as the sequencing template. Sequencing was performed with immunoSEQ multiplex PCR; in TCRdb, only in-frame clones are kept and a portion is missing. The sample includes hundreds of thousands of clones, 55% to 75% of them seen just once. Specified treatment: oral pan-JAK inhibitor, 5-10 mg twice daily. CDR3 length: 15 amino acids. V shed 6 bases and J shed 3 bases, with 18 bases lying between them. CDR1 is LGHNT, CDR2 FRNRAP, per germline. This TCR was sampled from a human donor with alopecia areata. The chain has TRBV12-5 and TRBJ2-7; the D gene could be TRBD1 or TRBD2 (6 bases each). Material: CD4+ T cells sorted from blood, obtained at week 24, from a patient treated with tofacitinib. The CDR3 DNA reads as TGTGCTAGTGGACCTCCGCCGCGGGACAACTACGAGCAGTACTTC. It translates to CASGPPPRDNYEQYF.